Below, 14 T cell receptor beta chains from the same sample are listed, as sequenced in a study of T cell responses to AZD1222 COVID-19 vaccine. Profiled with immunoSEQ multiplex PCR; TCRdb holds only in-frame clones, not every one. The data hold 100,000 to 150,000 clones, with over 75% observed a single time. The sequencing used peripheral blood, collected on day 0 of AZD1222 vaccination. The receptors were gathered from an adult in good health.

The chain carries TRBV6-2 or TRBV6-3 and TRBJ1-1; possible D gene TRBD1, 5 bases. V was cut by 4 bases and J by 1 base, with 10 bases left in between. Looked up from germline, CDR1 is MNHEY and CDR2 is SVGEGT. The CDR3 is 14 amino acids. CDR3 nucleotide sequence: TGTGCCAGCAGTTTTCCGGGGGGGAACACTGAAGCTTTCTTT. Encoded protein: CASSFPGGNTEAFF.

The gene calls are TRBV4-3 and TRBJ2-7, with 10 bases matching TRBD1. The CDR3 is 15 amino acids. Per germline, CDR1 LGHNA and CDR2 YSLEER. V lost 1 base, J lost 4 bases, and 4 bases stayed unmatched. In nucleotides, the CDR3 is TGCGCCAGCAGCCAAGGACAGGGGGCTTATTACGAGCAGTACTTC. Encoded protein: CASSQGQGAYYEQYF.

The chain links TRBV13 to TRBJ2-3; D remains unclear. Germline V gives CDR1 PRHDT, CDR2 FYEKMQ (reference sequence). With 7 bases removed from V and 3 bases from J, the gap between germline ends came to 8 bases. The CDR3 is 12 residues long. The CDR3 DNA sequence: TGTGCCAGCACCACCGGAACAGATACGCAGTATTTT. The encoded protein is CASTTGTDTQYF.

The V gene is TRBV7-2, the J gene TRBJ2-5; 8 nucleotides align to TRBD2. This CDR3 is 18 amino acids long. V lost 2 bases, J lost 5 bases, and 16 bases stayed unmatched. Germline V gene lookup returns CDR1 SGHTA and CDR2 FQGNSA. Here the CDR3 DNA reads TGTGCCAGCAGCTTACGGCTAGCGGGCCCGGGGGCGGAGGAGACCCAGTACTTC. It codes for CASSLRLAGPGAEETQYF.

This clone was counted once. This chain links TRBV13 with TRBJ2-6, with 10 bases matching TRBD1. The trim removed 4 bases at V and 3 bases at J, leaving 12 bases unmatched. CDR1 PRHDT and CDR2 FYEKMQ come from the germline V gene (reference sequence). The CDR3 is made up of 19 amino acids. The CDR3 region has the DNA TGTGCCAGCAGCTGGTCGACAGGGGGCGTAACGAGTGGGGCCAACGTCCTGACTTTC. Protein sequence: CASSWSTGGVTSGANVLTF.

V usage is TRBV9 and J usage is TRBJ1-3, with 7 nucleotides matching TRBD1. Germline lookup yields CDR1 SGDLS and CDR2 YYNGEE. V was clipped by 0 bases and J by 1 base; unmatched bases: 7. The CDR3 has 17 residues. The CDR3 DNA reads TGTGCCAGCAGCGTAGACCGGGACAGACCTTCTGGAAACACCATATATTTT. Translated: CASSVDRDRPSGNTIYF.

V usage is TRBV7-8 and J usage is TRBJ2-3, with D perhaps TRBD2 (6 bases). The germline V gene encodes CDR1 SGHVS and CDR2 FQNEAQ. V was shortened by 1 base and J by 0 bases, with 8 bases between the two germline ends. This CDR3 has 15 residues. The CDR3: CASSLGLASTDTQYF. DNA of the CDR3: TGTGCCAGCAGCTTAGGGCTAGCGAGCACAGATACGCAGTATTTT.

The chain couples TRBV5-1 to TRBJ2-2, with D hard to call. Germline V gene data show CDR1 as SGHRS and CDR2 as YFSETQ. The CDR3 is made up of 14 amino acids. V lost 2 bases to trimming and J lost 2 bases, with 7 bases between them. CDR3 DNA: TGCGCCAGCAGCTTAACAGTAAACACCGGGGAGCTGTTTTTT. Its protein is CASSLTVNTGELFF.

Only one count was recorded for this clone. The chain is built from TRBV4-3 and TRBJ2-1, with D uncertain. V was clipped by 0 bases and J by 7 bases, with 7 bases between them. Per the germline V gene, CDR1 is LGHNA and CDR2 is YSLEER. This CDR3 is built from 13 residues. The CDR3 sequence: CASSQEIVNEQFF. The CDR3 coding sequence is TGCGCCAGCAGCCAAGAGATTGTAAATGAGCAGTTCTTC.

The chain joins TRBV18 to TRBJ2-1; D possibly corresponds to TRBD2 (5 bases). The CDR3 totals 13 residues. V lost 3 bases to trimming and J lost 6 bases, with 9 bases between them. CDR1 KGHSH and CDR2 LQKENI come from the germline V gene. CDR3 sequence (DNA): TGTGCCAGCTCACCGCCCGGGATCAATGAGCAGTTCTTC. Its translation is CASSPPGINEQFF.

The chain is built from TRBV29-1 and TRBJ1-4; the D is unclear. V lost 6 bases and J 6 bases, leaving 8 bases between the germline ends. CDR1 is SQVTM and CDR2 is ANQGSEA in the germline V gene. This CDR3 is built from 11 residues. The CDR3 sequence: CSVRSDEKLFF. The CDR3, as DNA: TGCAGCGTGAGGAGTGATGAAAAACTGTTTTTT.

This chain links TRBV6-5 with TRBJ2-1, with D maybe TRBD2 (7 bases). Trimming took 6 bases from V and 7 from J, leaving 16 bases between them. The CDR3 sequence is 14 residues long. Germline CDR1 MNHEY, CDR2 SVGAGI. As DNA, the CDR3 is TGTGCCAGCAGGAACACAGGGAGGGGGAATGAGCAGTTCTTC. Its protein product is CASRNTGRGNEQFF.

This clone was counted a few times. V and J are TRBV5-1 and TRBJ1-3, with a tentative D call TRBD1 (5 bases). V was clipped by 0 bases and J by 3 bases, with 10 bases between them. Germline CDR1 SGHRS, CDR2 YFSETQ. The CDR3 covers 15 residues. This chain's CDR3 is CASSLGQGLGNTIYF. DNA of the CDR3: TGCGCCAGCAGCTTGGGCCAGGGCCTTGGAAACACCATATATTTT.

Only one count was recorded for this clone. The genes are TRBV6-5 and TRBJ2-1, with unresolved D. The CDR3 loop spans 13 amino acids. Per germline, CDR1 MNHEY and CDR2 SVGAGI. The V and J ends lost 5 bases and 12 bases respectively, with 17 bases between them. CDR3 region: CASSPTPFEAQFF. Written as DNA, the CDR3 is TGTGCCAGCAGTCCGACTCCCTTTGAGGCGCAGTTCTTC.